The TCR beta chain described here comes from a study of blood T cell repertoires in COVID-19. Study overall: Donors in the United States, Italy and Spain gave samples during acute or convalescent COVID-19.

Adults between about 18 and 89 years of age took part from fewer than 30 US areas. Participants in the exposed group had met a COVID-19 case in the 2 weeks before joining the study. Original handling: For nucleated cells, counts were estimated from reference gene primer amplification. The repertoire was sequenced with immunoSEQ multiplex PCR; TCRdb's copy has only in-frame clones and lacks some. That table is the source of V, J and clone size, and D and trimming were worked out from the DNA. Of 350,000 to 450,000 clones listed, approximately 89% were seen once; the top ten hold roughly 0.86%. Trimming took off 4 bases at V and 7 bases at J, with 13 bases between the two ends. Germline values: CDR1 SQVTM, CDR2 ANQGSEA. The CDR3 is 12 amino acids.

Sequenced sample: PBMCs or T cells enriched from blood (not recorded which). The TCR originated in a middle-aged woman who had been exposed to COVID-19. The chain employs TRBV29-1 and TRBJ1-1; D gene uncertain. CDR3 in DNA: TGCAGCGTTGCGAAGATTGGAGGTGAAGCTTTCTTT. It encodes CSVAKIGGEAFF.